This T cell receptor beta chain was observed in a study of T cell responses to AZD1222 COVID-19 vaccine. TCRdb keeps only in-frame clones here, not all; method: immunoSEQ multiplex PCR. The profile shows roughly 190,000 clones, roughly nine tenths of them singletons. Study-level findings and limits: Seropositive status at baseline applied to only 5 to 7 AZD1222 recipients.

Germline loops: CDR1 GTSNPN, CDR2 SVGIG (reference sequence). V was cut by 1 base and J by 10 bases, with 11 bases left in between. The CDR3 has 13 amino acids. A word on this clone: Its antigen is unidentified.

The chain combines TRBV30 with TRBJ1-6; possible D gene TRBD1, 6 bases. Sequencing used peripheral blood, obtained 28 days after the second AZD1222 dose. The TCR was taken from an adult who received the AZD1222 COVID-19 vaccine. CDR3 protein: CAWSEGVGSPLHF. CDR3 nucleotides: TGTGCCTGGAGTGAGGGGGTTGGGTCACCCCTCCACTTT.